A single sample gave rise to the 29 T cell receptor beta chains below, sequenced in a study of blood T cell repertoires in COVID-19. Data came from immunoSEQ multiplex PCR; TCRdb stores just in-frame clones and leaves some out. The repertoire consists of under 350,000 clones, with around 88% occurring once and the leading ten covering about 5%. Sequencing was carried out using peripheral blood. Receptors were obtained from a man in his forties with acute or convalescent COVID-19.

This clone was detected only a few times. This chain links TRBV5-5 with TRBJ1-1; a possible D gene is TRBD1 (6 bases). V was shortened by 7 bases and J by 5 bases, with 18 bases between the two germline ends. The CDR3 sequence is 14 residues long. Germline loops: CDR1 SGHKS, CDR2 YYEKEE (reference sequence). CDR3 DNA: TGTGCCAGCGGTCCAGGGGCCCTTAGAACTGAAGCTTTCTTT. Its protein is CASGPGALRTEAFF.

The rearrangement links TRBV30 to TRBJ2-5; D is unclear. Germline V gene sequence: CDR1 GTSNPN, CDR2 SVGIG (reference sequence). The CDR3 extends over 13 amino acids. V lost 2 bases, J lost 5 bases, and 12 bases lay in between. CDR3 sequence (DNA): TGTGCCTGGAGTCGCGGTCTCGGGGAGACCCAGTACTTC. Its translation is CAWSRGLGETQYF.

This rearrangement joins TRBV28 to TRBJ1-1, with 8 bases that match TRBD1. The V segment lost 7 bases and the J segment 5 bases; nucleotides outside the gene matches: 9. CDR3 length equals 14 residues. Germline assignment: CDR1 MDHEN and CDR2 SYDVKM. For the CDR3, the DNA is TGTGCCAGCACCGTACAGGGGGGTCGGACTGAAGCTTTCTTT. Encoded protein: CASTVQGGRTEAFF.

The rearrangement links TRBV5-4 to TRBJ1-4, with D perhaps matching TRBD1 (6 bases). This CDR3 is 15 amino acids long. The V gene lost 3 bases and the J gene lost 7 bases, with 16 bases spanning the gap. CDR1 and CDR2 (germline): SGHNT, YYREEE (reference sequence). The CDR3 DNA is TGTGCCAGCAGCTCATTACAGGGTAGTAGTGAAAAACTGTTTTTT. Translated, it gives CASSSLQGSSEKLFF.

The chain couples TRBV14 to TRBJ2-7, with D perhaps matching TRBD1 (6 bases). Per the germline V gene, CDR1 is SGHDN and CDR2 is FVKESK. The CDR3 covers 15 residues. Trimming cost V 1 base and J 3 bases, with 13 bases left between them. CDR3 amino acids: CASSQGVRGHYEQYF. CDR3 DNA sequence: TGTGCCAGCAGCCAAGGGGTTAGGGGACACTACGAGCAGTACTTC.

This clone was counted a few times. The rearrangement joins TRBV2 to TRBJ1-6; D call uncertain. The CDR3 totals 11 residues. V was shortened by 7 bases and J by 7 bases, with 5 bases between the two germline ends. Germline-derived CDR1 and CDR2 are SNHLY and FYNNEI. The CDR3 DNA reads TGTGCCAGCAAAAGCAATTCACCCCTCCACTTT. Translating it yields CASKSNSPLHF. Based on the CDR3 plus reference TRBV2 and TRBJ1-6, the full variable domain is EPEVTQTPSHQVTQMGQEVILRCVPISNHLYFYWYRQILGQKVEFLVSFYNNEISEKSEIFDDQFSVERPDGSNFTLKIRSTKLEDSAMYFCASKSNSPLHFGNGTRLTVT.

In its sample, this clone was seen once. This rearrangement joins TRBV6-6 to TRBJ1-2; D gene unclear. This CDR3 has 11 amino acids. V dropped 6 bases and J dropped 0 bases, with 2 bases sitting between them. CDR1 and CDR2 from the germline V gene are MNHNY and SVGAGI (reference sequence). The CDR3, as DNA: TGTGCCAGCAGCTCTAACTATGGCTACACCTTC. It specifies CASSSNYGYTF.

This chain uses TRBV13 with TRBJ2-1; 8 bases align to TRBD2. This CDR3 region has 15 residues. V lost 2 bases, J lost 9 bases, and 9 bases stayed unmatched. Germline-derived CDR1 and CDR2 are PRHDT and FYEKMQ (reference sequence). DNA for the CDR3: TGTGCCAGCAGCTTATGGGGACTAGATGGGGGTGAGCAGTTCTTC. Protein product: CASSLWGLDGGEQFF.

CDR3 in amino acids: CASSFGRVGYKLFF. The CDR3 bases are TGTGCCAGCAGTTTCGGCAGGGTAGGATATAAACTGTTTTTT. The V and J genes are TRBV27 and TRBJ1-4, with a possible D match to TRBD1 (5 bases). V was shortened by 3 bases and J by 11 bases, with 16 bases between the two germline ends. The CDR3 covers 14 residues. The germline V gene has CDR1 MNHEY and CDR2 SMNVEV (reference sequence).

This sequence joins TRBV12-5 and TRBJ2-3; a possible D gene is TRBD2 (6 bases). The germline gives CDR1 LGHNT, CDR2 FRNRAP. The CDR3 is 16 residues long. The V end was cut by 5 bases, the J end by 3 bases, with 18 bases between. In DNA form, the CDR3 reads TGTGCTAGTGGTCCTGGGGACTCGCCTATGACAGATACGCAGTATTTT. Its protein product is CASGPGDSPMTDTQYF.

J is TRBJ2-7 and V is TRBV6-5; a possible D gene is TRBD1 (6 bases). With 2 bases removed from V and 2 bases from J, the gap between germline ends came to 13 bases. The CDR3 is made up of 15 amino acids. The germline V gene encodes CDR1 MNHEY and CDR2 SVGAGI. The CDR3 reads CASSYVAGAPYEQYF. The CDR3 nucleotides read TGTGCCAGCAGTTACGTAGCAGGGGCTCCCTACGAGCAGTACTTC.

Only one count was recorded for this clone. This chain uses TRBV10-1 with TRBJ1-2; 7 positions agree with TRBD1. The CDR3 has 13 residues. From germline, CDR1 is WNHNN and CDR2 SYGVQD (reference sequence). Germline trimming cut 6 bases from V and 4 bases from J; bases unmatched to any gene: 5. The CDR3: CASSRQGTYGYTF. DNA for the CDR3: TGCGCCAGCAGCCGACAGGGCACCTATGGCTACACCTTC.

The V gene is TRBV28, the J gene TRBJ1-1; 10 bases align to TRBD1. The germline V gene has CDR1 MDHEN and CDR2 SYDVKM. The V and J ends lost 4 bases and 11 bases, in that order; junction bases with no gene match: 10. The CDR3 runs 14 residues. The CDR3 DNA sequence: TGTGCCAGCAGTTCACCGGGACAGGGGACCTGGGCTTTCTTT. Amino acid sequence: CASSSPGQGTWAFF.

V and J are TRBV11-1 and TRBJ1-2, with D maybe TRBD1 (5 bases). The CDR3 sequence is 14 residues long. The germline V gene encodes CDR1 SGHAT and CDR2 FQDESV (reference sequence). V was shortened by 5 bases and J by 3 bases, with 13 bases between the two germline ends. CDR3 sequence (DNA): TGTGCCAGCAGCCCTCCGGGGGGAGACTATGGCTACACCTTC. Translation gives CASSPPGGDYGYTF.

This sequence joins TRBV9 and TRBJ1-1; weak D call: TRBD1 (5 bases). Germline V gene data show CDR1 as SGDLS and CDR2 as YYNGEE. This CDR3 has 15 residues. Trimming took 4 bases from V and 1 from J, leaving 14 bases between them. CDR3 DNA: TGTGCCAGCAGCCCCCGACAGTATAGGAACACTGAAGCTTTCTTT. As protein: CASSPRQYRNTEAFF.

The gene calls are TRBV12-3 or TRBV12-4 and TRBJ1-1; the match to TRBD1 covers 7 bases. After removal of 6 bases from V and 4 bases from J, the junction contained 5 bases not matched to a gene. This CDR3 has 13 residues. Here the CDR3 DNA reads TGTGCCAGCAGGATTTCAGGGGGCACTGAAGCTTTCTTT. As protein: CASRISGGTEAFF.

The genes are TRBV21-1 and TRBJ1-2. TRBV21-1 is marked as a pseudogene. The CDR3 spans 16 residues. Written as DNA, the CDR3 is TGTGCCAGCAGCCCTTGGAGTCCCGGGATGAACTATGGCTACACCTTC. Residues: CASSPWSPGMNYGYTF.

This CDR3 reads CASTRQTGGNIQYF. DNA of the CDR3: TGTGCCAGCACCAGACAGACAGGGGGAAACATTCAGTACTTC. This chain uses TRBV2 with TRBJ2-4, with 9 bases matching TRBD1. Per the germline V gene, CDR1 is SNHLY and CDR2 is FYNNEI. The CDR3 has 14 residues. J gave up 6 bases and V 7 bases, and 7 bases lay outside the gene matches.

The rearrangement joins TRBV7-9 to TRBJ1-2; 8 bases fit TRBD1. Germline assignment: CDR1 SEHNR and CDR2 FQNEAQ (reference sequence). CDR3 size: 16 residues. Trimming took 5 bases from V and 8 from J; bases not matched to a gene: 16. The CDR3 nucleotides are TGTGCCAGCAGCCCCGGAGGACAGGGTGGCCTCGAGGGCTACACCTTC. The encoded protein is CASSPGGQGGLEGYTF.

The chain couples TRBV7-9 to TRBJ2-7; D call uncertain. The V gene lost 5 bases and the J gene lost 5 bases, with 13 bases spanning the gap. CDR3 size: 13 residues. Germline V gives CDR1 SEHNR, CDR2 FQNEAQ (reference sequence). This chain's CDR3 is CASSQMAGHEQYF. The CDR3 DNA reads TGTGCCAGCAGCCAGATGGCAGGTCACGAGCAGTACTTC.

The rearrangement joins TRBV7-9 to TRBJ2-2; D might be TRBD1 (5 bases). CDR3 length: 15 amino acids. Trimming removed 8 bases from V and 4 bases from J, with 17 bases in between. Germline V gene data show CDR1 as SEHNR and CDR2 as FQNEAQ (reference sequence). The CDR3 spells CASGLQGHPTGELFF. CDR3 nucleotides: TGTGCCAGCGGCCTCCAAGGACACCCCACCGGGGAGCTGTTTTTT. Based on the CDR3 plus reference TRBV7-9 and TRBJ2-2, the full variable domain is DTGVSQNPRHKITKRGQNVTFRCDPISEHNRLYWYRQTLGQGPEFLTYFQNEAQLEKSRLLSDRFSAERPKGSFSTLEIQRTEQGDSAMYLCASGLQGHPTGELFFGEGSRLTVL.

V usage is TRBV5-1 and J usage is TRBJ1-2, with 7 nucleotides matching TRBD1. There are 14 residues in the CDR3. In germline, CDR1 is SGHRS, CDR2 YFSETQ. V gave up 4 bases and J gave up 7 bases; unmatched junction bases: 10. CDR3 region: CASSATTGNGGYTF. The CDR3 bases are TGCGCCAGCAGCGCAACGACAGGGAATGGTGGCTACACCTTC.

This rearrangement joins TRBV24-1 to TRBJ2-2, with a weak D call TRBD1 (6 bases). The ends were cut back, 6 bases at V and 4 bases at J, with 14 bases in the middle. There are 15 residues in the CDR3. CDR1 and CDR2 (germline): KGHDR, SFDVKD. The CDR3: CATSRQEVGTGELFF. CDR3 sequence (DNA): TGTGCCACCAGTAGACAGGAAGTAGGCACCGGGGAGCTGTTTTTT.

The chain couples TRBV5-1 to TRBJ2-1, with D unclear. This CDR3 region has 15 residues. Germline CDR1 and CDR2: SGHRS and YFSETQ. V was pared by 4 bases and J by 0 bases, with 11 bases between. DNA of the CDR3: TGCGCCAGCAGCCTCTACTCAAGCTCCTACAATGAGCAGTTCTTC. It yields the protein CASSLYSSSYNEQFF.

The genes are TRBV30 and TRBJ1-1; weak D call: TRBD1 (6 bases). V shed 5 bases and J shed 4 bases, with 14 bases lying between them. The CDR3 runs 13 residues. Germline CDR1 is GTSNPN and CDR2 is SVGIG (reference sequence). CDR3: CAWDHRVGTEAFF. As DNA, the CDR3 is TGTGCCTGGGACCACAGGGTAGGCACTGAAGCTTTCTTT.

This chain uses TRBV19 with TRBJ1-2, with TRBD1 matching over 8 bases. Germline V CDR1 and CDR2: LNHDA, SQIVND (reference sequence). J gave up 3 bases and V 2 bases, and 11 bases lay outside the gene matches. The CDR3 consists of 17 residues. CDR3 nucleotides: TGTGCCAGTAGTATAATGCAGGGGGCGAAATCAGACTATGGCTACACCTTC. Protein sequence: CASSIMQGAKSDYGYTF. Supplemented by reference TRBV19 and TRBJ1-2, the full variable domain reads DGGITQSPKYLFRKEGQNVTLSCEQNLNHDAMYWYRQDPGQGLRLIYYSQIVNDFQKGDIAEGYSVSREKKESFPLTVTSAQKNPTAFYLCASSIMQGAKSDYGYTFGSGTRLTVV.

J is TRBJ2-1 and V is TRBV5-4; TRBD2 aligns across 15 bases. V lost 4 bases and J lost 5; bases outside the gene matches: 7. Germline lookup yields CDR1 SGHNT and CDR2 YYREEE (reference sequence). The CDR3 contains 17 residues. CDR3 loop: CASSLPWTSGGDNEQFF. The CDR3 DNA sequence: TGTGCCAGCAGCCTTCCTTGGACTAGCGGGGGGGACAATGAGCAGTTCTTC.

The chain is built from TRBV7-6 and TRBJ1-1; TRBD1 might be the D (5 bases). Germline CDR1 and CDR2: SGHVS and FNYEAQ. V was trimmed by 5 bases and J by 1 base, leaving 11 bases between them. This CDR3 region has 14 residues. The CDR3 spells CASSAGTPNTEAFF. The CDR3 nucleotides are TGTGCCAGCAGCGCCGGGACTCCGAACACTGAAGCTTTCTTT.

Here the CDR3 reads CASSQGPDTEAFF. CDR3 nucleotide sequence: TGTGCCAGCAGTCAGGGGCCGGACACTGAAGCTTTCTTT. The V and J genes are TRBV6-4 and TRBJ1-1; the D gene is possibly TRBD1 (6 bases). This CDR3 region has 13 residues. Germline V gene sequence: CDR1 MRHNA, CDR2 SNTAGT. V lost 5 bases to trimming and J lost 3 bases, with 10 bases between them.